This TCR beta chain originates from a study of early T cells in non-severe SARS-CoV-2 infection. Whole-study context: Sequencing used unsorted whole-blood bulk RNA, so chains lack pairing.

Study-level findings and limits: VDJdb-based matching was biased toward anti-spike CD8 responses and missed private and CD4 specificities.

The CDR3 spans 13 residues. In germline, CDR1 is SGDLS, CDR2 YYNGEE. Trimming shortened V by 0 bases and J by 7 bases, and 8 bases separated the two germline ends. Individual cDNA molecules were tagged with unique molecular identifiers, the study reported. TCRdb recomputed calls from the 5' RACE reads with MiXCR, one row per CDR3 protein. The table lists tens of thousands of distinct CDR3 sequences, 5.3% of them singletons. This clonotype was observed at least ten times. Its target is not known. This receptor was obtained from an adult who was a healthcare worker with PCR-confirmed SARS-CoV-2 infection or an uninfected control (not recorded which). Sequenced sample: whole blood. This chain links TRBV9 with TRBJ2-1, with a tentative D call TRBD2 (5 bases). The CDR3 DNA reads TGTGCCAGCAGCGTAGTAGGACTTAATGAGCAGTTCTTC. Protein sequence: CASSVVGLNEQFF.